The 21 T cell receptor beta chains below come from one sample, sequenced in a study of blood T cell repertoires in COVID-19. Sequencing was performed with immunoSEQ multiplex PCR; in TCRdb, only in-frame clones are kept and a portion is missing. The data hold about 360,000 clones, with roughly 90% observed a single time. Sequenced material: peripheral blood. The source is a woman aged 60-75 years with COVID-19, enrolled during active disease.

The rearrangement links TRBV19 to TRBJ1-2; 8 positions match TRBD1. From germline, CDR1 is LNHDA and CDR2 SQIVND (reference sequence). The CDR3 has 12 amino acids. V shed 6 bases and J 6 bases; nucleotides not matched to a gene: 3. The CDR3 here is CASRDRDNGYTF. In DNA, the CDR3 is TGTGCCAGTAGGGACAGGGATAATGGCTACACCTTC.

The chain is built from TRBV3-1 (or the pseudogene TRBV3-2) and TRBJ2-7; D is perhaps TRBD1 (7 bases). This CDR3 has 17 residues. Germline V gene sequence: CDR1 LGHDT, CDR2 YNNKEL (reference sequence). Trimming shortened V by 0 bases and J by 0 bases, and 15 bases separated the two germline ends. For the CDR3, the DNA is TGTGCCAGCAGCCAAGAGGGGGGACAGAATTTCTCCTACGAGCAGTACTTC. Encoded protein: CASSQEGGQNFSYEQYF.

CDR3 residues: CASSQGSQRGGTDTQYF. DNA of the CDR3: TGCGCCAGCAGCCAAGGGTCCCAGCGGGGGGGCACAGATACGCAGTATTTT. The chain recombines TRBV4-3 with TRBJ2-3; 9 bases are a match to TRBD2. The CDR3 contains 17 residues. Germline values: CDR1 LGHNA, CDR2 YSLEER. Germline trimming cut 1 base from V and 1 base from J; bases unmatched to any gene: 6.

This clone was found once. The genes are TRBV9 and TRBJ2-5, with 8 bases lining up with TRBD1. CDR3 length: 15 amino acids. In germline, CDR1 is SGDLS, CDR2 YYNGEE. J was trimmed by 4 bases and V by 0 bases; bases with no gene match: 5. The CDR3: CASSVGTGSRETQYF. The CDR3 region has the DNA TGTGCCAGCAGCGTAGGGACAGGGAGTAGAGAGACCCAGTACTTC.

The chain couples TRBV7-8 to TRBJ2-1; 12 bases agree with TRBD2. Germline V lookup: CDR1 SGHVS, CDR2 FQNEAQ. V shed 1 base, J shed 0 bases, and the junction held 7 bases outside the gene matches. The CDR3 contains 19 residues. The CDR3 bases are TGTGCCAGCAGCTTAGTCCGGACTAGCGGGATAAGCTCCTACAATGAGCAGTTCTTC. Translated, it gives CASSLVRTSGISSYNEQFF. Drawing the rest from reference TRBV7-8 and TRBJ2-1, the complete variable domain is GAGVSQSPRYKVAKRGQDVALRCDPISGHVSLFWYQQALGQGPEFLTYFQNEAQLDKSGLPSDRFFAERPEGSVSTLKIQRTQQEDSAVYLCASSLVRTSGISSYNEQFFGPGTRLTVL.

This clone was counted many times. The rearrangement uses TRBV5-4 and TRBJ1-2, with 7 bases matching TRBD1. The V segment lost 3 bases and the J segment 3 bases; nucleotides outside the gene matches: 5. The CDR3 totals 14 residues. Per the germline V gene, CDR1 is SGHNT and CDR2 is YYREEE (reference sequence). As DNA, the CDR3 is TGTGCCAGCAGCTCTAGGGGGCGCGACTATGGCTACACCTTC. Translating gives CASSSRGRDYGYTF.

The rearrangement joins TRBV21-1 to TRBJ2-7; the table's D call, TRBD1, has no DNA check behind it. TRBV21-1 corresponds to a pseudogene. The CDR3 sequence is 17 residues long. Written as DNA, the CDR3 is TGTGCCAGCAGCAAATCCCTCCGGACAGCGAAAAACTACGAGCAGTACTTC. This codes for CASSKSLRTAKNYEQYF.

The chain employs TRBV7-3 and TRBJ2-7, with D possibly being TRBD1 (6 bases). Per the germline V gene, CDR1 is SGHTA and CDR2 is FQGTGA. This CDR3 comprises 13 residues. Deletions cut 2 bases from V and 6 bases from J, with 11 bases between. The CDR3 DNA follows: TGTGCCAGCAGCTTATGGCAGGGGCGCGAGCAGTACTTC. This codes for CASSLWQGREQYF. The variable domain in full, completed from reference TRBV7-3 and TRBJ2-7, reads GAGVSQTPSNKVTEKGKYVELRCDPISGHTALYWYRQSLGQGPEFLIYFQGTGAADDSGLPNDRFFAVRPEGSVSTLKIQRTERGDSAVYLCASSLWQGREQYFGPGTRLTVT.

This chain links TRBV7-9 with TRBJ2-7, with 8 bases that match TRBD1. V trimming: 1 base; J trimming: 3 bases; junction bases outside the gene matches: 8. CDR1 is SEHNR, CDR2 FQNEAQ, per germline (reference sequence). The CDR3 is 16 amino acids. The chain's CDR3 is CASSLVIGQGIYEQYF. CDR3 DNA sequence: TGTGCCAGCAGCTTAGTGATCGGACAGGGAATCTACGAGCAGTACTTC. Supplemented by reference TRBV7-9 and TRBJ2-7, the full variable domain reads DTGVSQNPRHKITKRGQNVTFRCDPISEHNRLYWYRQTLGQGPEFLTYFQNEAQLEKSRLLSDRFSAERPKGSFSTLEIQRTEQGDSAMYLCASSLVIGQGIYEQYFGPGTRLTVT.

CDR3 in DNA: TGCGCCAGCAGCCAACCGGGACTAGCGGTGGGTGAGCAGTTCTTC. Protein product: CASSQPGLAVGEQFF. The chain uses TRBV4-1 and TRBJ2-1, with 11 nucleotides matching TRBD2. In germline, CDR1 is MGHRA, CDR2 YSYEKL. Trimming removed 2 bases from V and 9 bases from J; junction bases left unmatched: 6. The CDR3 is 15 amino acids.

As concerns this clone: Other DNA sequences in this specimen translate into the identical CDR3. The chain uses TRBV6-5 and TRBJ1-1; D unclear. Germline lookup yields CDR1 MNHEY and CDR2 SVGAGI. The CDR3 is 13 residues long. The germline V and J ends were trimmed by 0 bases and 4 bases, with 6 bases remaining between them. As DNA, the CDR3 is TGTGCCAGCAGTTACTCGAGAGGCACTGAAGCTTTCTTT. Residues: CASSYSRGTEAFF.

The chain carries TRBV5-4 and TRBJ2-7, with TRBD2 identical over 9 bases. V shed 3 bases, J shed 7 bases, and the junction held 14 bases outside the gene matches. The germline CDR1 and CDR2 sequences are SGHNT and YYREEE (reference sequence). This CDR3 is built from 16 residues. The CDR3 reads CASSSLGLAGTEEQYF. The CDR3 nucleotides are TGTGCCAGCAGCTCGCTAGGTCTAGCGGGGACAGAGGAGCAGTACTTC.

This clone was recorded a few times. The rearrangement links TRBV7-9 to TRBJ2-5; 9 nucleotides align to TRBD1. CDR3 length equals 17 residues. The V gene's germline CDR1 is SEHNR and CDR2 FQNEAQ (reference sequence). V lost 1 base and J lost 1; bases outside the gene matches: 7. CDR3 in DNA: TGTGCCAGCAGCTTAGGTAGAAGGGACAGGGCCCAAGAGACCCAGTACTTC. Protein sequence: CASSLGRRDRAQETQYF.

The rearrangement joins TRBV18 to TRBJ2-3; D may be TRBD2 (5 bases). The V end lost 0 bases, the J end lost 0 bases, and 7 bases lay between the germline ends. Germline V gene data show CDR1 as KGHSH and CDR2 as LQKENI. This CDR3 is 15 amino acids long. CDR3 residues: CASSPPEVSTDTQYF. The CDR3 DNA is TGTGCCAGCTCACCACCGGAGGTGAGCACAGATACGCAGTATTTT.

The chain joins TRBV25-1 to TRBJ1-2; possibly TRBD1 for D (6 bases). The V gene's germline CDR1 is MGHDK and CDR2 SYGVNS. Trimming removed 1 base from V and 7 bases from J, with 10 bases in between. The CDR3 length is 13 residues. The CDR3 nucleotides are TGTGCCAGCAGTGAATGGGACAAAGTTGGCTACACCTTC. This encodes CASSEWDKVGYTF.

The chain is built from TRBV21-1 and TRBJ2-1; the DNA was not compared with TRBD1, the D call given in the table. TRBV21-1 is a pseudogene segment. This CDR3 has 16 amino acids. For the CDR3, the DNA is TGTGCCAGCAGCAAAGATGGGACAGGGATAATCAATGAGCAGTTCTTC. Protein: CASSKDGTGIINEQFF.

Points on this clone: One end of the junction fails to match germline, which may point to a read error. The chain carries TRBV4-3 and TRBJ2-7; TRBD1 matches at 7 bases. This CDR3 comprises 18 residues. Germline lookup yields CDR1 LGHNA and CDR2 YSLEER. The CDR3 spells CASGQGLMGAGGSYEQYF. The CDR3 region has the DNA TGCGCCAGCGGCCAAGGACTGATGGGGGCAGGGGGCTCCTACGAGCAGTACTTC.

The V and J genes are TRBV4-1 and TRBJ1-1; 7 nucleotides agree with TRBD1. V shed 5 bases, J shed 1 base, and the junction held 4 bases outside the gene matches. Germline values: CDR1 MGHRA, CDR2 YSYEKL. The CDR3 length is 14 residues. The CDR3 region is CASSYGQANTEAFF. The CDR3 DNA reads TGCGCCAGCAGCTATGGACAGGCGAACACTGAAGCTTTCTTT.

The chain couples TRBV5-4 to TRBJ2-5, with D possibly matching TRBD1 (6 bases). CDR1 and CDR2 (germline): SGHNT, YYREEE (reference sequence). This CDR3 has 14 amino acids. The V and J ends lost 2 bases and 1 base respectively, with 9 bases between them. DNA of the CDR3: TGTGCCAGCAGCTTACAGGACAGCCAAGAGACCCAGTACTTC. Translated, it gives CASSLQDSQETQYF.

This chain links TRBV5-1 with TRBJ1-6, with a tentative D call TRBD1 (5 bases). The germline V gene encodes CDR1 SGHRS and CDR2 YFSETQ. The CDR3 consists of 17 residues. The V and J ends lost 4 bases and 2 bases respectively, with 16 bases between them. CDR3 protein: CASSPGEGEAYNSPLHF. CDR3 nucleotide sequence: TGCGCCAGCAGCCCGGGAGAAGGGGAAGCCTATAATTCACCCCTCCACTTT.

This clone has only a few counts. This rearrangement joins TRBV30 to TRBJ1-2; 9 nucleotides match TRBD1. J lost 6 bases, V lost 0 bases, and 11 bases had no gene match. Germline assignment: CDR1 GTSNPN and CDR2 SVGIG (reference sequence). CDR3 length: 16 amino acids. CDR3 bases: TGTGCCTGGAGTGTAGGGGCGACAGGGGGGGCTAATGGCTACACCTTC. The encoded protein is CAWSVGATGGANGYTF.